What follows is one T cell receptor beta chain and its context. The sample belongs to a study of blood T cell repertoires in COVID-19. Turning to the study itself: Sources were T cells, B-cell-depleted T cells, or PBMCs; the material itself was cDNA or gDNA.

Original analysis: Nucleated cell counts were estimated from reference gene primer amplification. TCRdb keeps only in-frame clones here, not all; method: immunoSEQ multiplex PCR. V and J calls and clone size are as listed in that table; D and trimming were resolved from the DNA. The sample lists hundreds of thousands of clones, 70% to 90% occurring once. The CDR3 contains 14 residues. The germline gives CDR1 KGHSH, CDR2 LQKENI. With 3 bases removed from V and 2 bases from J, the gap between germline ends came to 10 bases. Patients in Seattle were enrolled during active infection, then followed longitudinally.

The sequenced sample consisted of peripheral blood. This TCR derives from a woman in her 70s with COVID-19, enrolled during active disease. The chain recombines TRBV18 with TRBJ1-2; D gene uncertain. CDR3 residues: CASSPGRENYGYTF. In DNA form, the CDR3 reads TGTGCCAGCTCACCGGGAAGGGAGAACTATGGCTACACCTTC.